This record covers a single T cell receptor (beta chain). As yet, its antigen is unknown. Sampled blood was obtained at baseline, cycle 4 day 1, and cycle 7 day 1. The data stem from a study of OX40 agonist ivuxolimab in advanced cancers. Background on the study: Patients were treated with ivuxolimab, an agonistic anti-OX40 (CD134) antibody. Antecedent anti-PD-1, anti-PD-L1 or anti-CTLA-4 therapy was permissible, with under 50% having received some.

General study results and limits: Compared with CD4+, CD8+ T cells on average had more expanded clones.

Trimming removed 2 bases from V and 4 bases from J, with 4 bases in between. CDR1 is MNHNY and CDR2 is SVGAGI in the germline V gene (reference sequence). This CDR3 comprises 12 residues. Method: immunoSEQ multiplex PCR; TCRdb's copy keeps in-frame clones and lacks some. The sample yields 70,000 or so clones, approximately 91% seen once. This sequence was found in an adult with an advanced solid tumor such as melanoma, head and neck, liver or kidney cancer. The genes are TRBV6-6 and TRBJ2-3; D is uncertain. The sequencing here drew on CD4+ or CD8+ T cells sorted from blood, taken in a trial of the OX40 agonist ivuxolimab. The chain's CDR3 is CASSYVADTQYF. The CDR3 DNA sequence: TGTGCCAGCAGTTACGTGGCAGATACGCAGTATTTT.